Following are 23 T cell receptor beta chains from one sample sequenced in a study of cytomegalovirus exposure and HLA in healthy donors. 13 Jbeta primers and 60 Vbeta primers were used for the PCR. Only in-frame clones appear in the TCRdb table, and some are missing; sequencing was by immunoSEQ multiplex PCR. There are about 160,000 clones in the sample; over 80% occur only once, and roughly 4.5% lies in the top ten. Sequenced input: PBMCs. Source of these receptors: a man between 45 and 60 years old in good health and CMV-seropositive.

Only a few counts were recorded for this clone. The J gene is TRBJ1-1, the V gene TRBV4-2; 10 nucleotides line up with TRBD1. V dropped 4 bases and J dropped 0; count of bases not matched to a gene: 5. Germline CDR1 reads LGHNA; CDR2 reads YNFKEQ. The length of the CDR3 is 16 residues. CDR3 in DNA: TGTGCCAGCAGCCCCGGGACAGGGGTAATGAACACTGAAGCTTTCTTT. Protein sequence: CASSPGTGVMNTEAFF.

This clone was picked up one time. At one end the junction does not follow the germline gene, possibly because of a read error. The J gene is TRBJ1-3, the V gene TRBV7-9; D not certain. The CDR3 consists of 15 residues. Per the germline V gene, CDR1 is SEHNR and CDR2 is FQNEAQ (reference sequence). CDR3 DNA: TGTTCCAGCAGCTTAGCTGCAGGATCTGGAAACACCATATATTTT. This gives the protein CSSSLAAGSGNTIYF.

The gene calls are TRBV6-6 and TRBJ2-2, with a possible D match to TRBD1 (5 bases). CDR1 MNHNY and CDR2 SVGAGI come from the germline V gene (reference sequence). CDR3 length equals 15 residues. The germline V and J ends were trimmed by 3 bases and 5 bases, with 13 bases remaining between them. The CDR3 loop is CASSYSPQGTGELFF. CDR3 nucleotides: TGTGCCAGCAGTTATTCTCCTCAGGGTACCGGGGAGCTGTTTTTT.

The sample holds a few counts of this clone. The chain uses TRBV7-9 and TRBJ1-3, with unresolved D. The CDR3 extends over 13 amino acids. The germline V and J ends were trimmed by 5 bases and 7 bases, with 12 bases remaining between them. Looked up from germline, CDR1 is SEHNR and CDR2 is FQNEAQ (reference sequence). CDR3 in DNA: TGTGCCAGCAGCGGACTTGGGTCCAACACCATATATTTT. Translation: CASSGLGSNTIYF.

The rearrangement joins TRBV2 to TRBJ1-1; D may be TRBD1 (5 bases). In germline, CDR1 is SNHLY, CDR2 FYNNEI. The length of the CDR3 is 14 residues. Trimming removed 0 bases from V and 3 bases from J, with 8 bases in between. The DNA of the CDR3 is TGTGCCAGCAGTGAAGCGGGGGGGTACACTGAAGCTTTCTTT. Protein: CASSEAGGYTEAFF.

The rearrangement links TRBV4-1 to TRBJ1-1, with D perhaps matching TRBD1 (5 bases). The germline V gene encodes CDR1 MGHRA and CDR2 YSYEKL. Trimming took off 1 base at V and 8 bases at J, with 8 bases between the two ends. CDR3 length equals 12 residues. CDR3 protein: CASSQVGGEAFF. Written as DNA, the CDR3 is TGCGCCAGCAGCCAAGTGGGGGGGGAAGCTTTCTTT.

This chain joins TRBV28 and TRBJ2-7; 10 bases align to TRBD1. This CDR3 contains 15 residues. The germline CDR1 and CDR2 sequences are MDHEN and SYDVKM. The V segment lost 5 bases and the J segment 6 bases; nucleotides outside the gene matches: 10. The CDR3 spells CASSPTVTGGAEQYF. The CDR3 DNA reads TGTGCCAGCAGTCCAACAGTGACAGGGGGCGCCGAGCAGTACTTC.

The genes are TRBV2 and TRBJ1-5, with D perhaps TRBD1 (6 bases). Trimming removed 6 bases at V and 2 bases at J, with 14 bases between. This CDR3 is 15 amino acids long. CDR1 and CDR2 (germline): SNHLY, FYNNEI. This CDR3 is CASSGTQAGNQPQHF. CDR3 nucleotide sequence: TGTGCCAGCAGCGGGACACAAGCTGGCAATCAGCCCCAGCATTTT. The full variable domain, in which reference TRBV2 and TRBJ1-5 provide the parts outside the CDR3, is EPEVTQTPSHQVTQMGQEVILRCVPISNHLYFYWYRQILGQKVEFLVSFYNNEISEKSEIFDDQFSVERPDGSNFTLKIRSTKLEDSAMYFCASSGTQAGNQPQHFGDGTRLSIL.

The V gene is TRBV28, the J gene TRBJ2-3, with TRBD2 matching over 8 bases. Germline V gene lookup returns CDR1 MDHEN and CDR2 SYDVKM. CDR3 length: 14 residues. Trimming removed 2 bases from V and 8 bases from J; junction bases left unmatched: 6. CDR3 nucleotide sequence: TGTGCCAGCAGTTTACCGACCGGGAGGGGTACGCAGTATTTT. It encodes CASSLPTGRGTQYF.

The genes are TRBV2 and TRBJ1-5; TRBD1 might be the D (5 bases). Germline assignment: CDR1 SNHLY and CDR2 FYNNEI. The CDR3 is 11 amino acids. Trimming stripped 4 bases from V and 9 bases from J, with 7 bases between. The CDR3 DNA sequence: TGTGCCAGCAGTGTTCAGGGGCCCCAGCATTTT. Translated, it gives CASSVQGPQHF.

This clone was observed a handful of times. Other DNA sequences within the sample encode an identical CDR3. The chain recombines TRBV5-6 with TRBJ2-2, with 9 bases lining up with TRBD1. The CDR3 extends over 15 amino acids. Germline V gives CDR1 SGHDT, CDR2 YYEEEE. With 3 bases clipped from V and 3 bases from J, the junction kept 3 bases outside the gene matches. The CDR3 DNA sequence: TGTGCCAGCAGCTGGGGACAGGGCCACACCGGGGAGCTGTTTTTT. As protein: CASSWGQGHTGELFF.

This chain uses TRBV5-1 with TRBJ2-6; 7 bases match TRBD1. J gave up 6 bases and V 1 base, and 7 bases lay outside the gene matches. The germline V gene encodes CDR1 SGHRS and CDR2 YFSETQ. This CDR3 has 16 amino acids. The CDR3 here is CASSLTGETEANVLTF. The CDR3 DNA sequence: TGCGCCAGCAGCTTGACAGGGGAAACAGAGGCCAACGTCCTGACTTTC.

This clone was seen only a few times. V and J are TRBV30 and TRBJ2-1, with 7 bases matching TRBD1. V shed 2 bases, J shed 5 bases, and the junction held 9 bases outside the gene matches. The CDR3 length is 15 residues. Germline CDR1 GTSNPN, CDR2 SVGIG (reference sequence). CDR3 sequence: CAWSPQGLGNNEQFF. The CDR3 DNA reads TGTGCCTGGAGTCCACAGGGGTTGGGGAACAATGAGCAGTTCTTC.

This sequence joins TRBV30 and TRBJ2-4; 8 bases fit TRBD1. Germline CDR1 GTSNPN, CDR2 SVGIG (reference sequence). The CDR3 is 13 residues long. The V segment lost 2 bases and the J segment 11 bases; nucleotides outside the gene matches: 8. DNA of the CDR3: TGTGCCTGGAGTACGGGACAGGCCCGCGTTCAGTACTTC. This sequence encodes CAWSTGQARVQYF.

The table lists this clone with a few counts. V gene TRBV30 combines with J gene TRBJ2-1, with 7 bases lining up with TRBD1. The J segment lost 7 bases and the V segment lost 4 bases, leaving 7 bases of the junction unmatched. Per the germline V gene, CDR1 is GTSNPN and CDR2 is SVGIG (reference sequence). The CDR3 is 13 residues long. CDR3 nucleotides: TGTGCCTGGACTGAGGGGGCGGTGAATGAGCAGTTCTTC. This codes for CAWTEGAVNEQFF.

The CDR3 loop reads CASSEWTGVTGELFF. CDR3 bases: TGCGCCAGCAGTGAGTGGACAGGGGTAACCGGGGAGCTGTTTTTT. The chain links TRBV10-1 to TRBJ2-2; 9 bases match TRBD1. The CDR3 is 15 amino acids. J gave up 5 bases and V 1 base, and 2 bases lay outside the gene matches. CDR1 is WNHNN and CDR2 is SYGVQD in the germline V gene (reference sequence).

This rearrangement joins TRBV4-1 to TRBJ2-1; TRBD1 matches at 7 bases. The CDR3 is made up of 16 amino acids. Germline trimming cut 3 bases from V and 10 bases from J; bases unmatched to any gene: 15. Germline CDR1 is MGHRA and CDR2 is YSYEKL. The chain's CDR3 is CASSHPGTEGLGEQFF. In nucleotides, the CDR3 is TGCGCCAGCAGCCACCCTGGGACAGAGGGCTTAGGGGAGCAGTTCTTC.

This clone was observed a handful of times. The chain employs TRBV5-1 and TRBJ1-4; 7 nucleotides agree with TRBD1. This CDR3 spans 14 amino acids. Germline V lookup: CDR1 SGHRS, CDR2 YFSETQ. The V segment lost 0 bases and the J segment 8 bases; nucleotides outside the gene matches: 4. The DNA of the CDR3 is TGCGCCAGCAGCTTGGATCAGGGGGGCGAAAAACTGTTTTTT. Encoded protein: CASSLDQGGEKLFF.

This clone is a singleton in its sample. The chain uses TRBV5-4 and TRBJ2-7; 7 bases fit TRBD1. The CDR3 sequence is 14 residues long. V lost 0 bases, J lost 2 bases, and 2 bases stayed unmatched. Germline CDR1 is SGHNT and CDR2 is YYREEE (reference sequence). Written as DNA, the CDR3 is TGTGCCAGCAGCTTGGACAGGGGTCCCTACGAGCAGTACTTC. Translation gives CASSLDRGPYEQYF.

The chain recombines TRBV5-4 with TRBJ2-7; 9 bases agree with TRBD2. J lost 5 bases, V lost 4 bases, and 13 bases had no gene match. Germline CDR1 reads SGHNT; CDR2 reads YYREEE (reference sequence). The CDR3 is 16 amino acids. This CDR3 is CASSPSPSGGYHEQYF. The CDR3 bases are TGTGCCAGCAGCCCCTCTCCGAGCGGGGGGTACCACGAGCAGTACTTC.

CDR3 sequence: CASSQVPRGGQETQYF. The CDR3, as DNA: TGTGCCAGCAGCCAAGTCCCCCGGGGGGGGCAAGAGACCCAGTACTTC. The chain recombines TRBV4-2 with TRBJ2-5, with 8 bases lining up with TRBD2. After removal of 1 base from V and 2 bases from J, the junction contained 6 bases not matched to a gene. Germline V CDR1 and CDR2: LGHNA, YNFKEQ. This CDR3 comprises 16 residues.

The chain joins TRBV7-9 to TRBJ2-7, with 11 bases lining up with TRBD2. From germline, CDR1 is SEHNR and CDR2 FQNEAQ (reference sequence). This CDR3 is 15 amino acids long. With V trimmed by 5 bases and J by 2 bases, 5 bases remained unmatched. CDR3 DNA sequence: TGTGCCAGCAGCCCCCCTAGCGGGGGGCCCTACGAGCAGTACTTC. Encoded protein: CASSPPSGGPYEQYF.

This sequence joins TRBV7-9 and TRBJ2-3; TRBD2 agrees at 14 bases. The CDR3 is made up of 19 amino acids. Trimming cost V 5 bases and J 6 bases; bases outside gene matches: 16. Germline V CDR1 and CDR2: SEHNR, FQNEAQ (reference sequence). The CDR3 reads CASSTLEGGTSGSKDTQYF. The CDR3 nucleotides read TGTGCCAGCAGCACTCTAGAGGGTGGGACTAGCGGGAGTAAGGATACGCAGTATTTT.